Shown below are 23 T cell receptor beta chains from a single sample sequenced in a study of CD8 T cells in Susac syndrome. Reverse transcription used roughly 0.5 to 1 ug RNA and random hexamers. TCRdb fed the immunoSEQ multiplex PCR reads into MiXCR, producing one record per CDR3 protein. The data hold about 150,000 distinct CDR3 sequences, with just over 90% observed a single time. Sequenced material: CD4+ T cells from PBMCs. These TCRs come from a human donor in good health.

The J gene is TRBJ1-1, the V gene TRBV12-3 or TRBV12-4; a weak D match, TRBD1 (5 bases). The CDR3 runs to 14 residues. Trimming took 2 bases from V and 1 from J, leaving 8 bases between them. This chain's CDR3 is CASSLRGRNTEAFF. The DNA of the CDR3 is TGTGCCAGCAGTTTAAGGGGTAGGAACACTGAAGCTTTCTTT.

This rearrangement joins TRBV4-3 to TRBJ2-5, with TRBD1 as a possible D gene (6 bases). Germline CDR1 reads LGHNA; CDR2 reads YSLEER. V lost 4 bases and J 4 bases, leaving 16 bases between the germline ends. This CDR3 contains 15 residues. In nucleotides, the CDR3 is TGCGCCAGCAGCCCTAATACAGGGCGCGGAGAGACCCAGTACTTC. Its protein product is CASSPNTGRGETQYF.

The V gene is TRBV12-3 or TRBV12-4, the J gene TRBJ1-1; no firm D call. V lost 7 bases and J 4 bases, leaving 13 bases between the germline ends. The CDR3 runs 13 residues. The DNA of the CDR3 is TGTGCCAGCATCCGGAGCCTCAGCACTGAAGCTTTCTTT. This sequence encodes CASIRSLSTEAFF.

V gene TRBV30 combines with J gene TRBJ2-5, with TRBD2 matching over 9 bases. The V gene's germline CDR1 is GTSNPN and CDR2 SVGIG (reference sequence). CDR3 length: 14 amino acids. The V and J ends lost 3 bases and 2 bases, in that order; junction bases with no gene match: 4. CDR3 region: CAWSFSGRQETQYF. The CDR3 DNA is TGTGCCTGGAGCTTCAGCGGGAGGCAAGAGACCCAGTACTTC.

The V and J genes are TRBV5-4 and TRBJ2-1; D remains unclear. CDR3 length: 15 amino acids. CDR1 and CDR2 (germline): SGHNT, YYREEE (reference sequence). V dropped 4 bases and J dropped 5 bases, with 16 bases sitting between them. CDR3 in amino acids: CASSPTKGKNNEQFF. The CDR3 DNA reads TGTGCCAGCAGCCCAACGAAGGGAAAGAACAATGAGCAGTTCTTC.

The chain has TRBV20-1 and TRBJ1-1; no reliable D call. Deletions cut 0 bases from V and 0 bases from J, with 14 bases between. The CDR3 length is 16 residues. From germline, CDR1 is DFQATT and CDR2 SNEGSKA (reference sequence). The CDR3 is CSARDLGGRVNTEAFF. CDR3 bases: TGCAGTGCTAGAGATCTGGGCGGAAGGGTGAACACTGAAGCTTTCTTT.

V and J are TRBV12-3 or TRBV12-4 and TRBJ1-1; weak D call: TRBD1 (5 bases). This CDR3 has 14 residues. V shed 6 bases and J shed 1 base, with 12 bases lying between them. The CDR3: CASRGGLTNTEAFF. The CDR3 nucleotides are TGTGCCAGCAGGGGGGGACTAACGAACACTGAAGCTTTCTTT.

The chain recombines TRBV5-1 with TRBJ2-1; 10 nucleotides agree with TRBD1. The germline CDR1 and CDR2 sequences are SGHRS and YFSETQ. Trimming at V came to 5 bases and at J to 8 bases, leaving 7 bases not matched to a gene. CDR3 length equals 14 residues. The CDR3 region has the DNA TGCGCCAGCAGTAGGGACAGGGGTATGGATGAGCAGTTCTTC. Translation: CASSRDRGMDEQFF. Complete variable domain (other parts from reference TRBV5-1 and TRBJ2-1): KAGVTQTPRYLIKTRGQQVTLSCSPISGHRSVSWYQQTPGQGLQFLFEYFSETQRNKGNFPGRFSGRQFSNSRSEMNVSTLELGDSALYLCASSRDRGMDEQFFGPGTRLTVL.

This chain links TRBV14 with TRBJ1-1; D is ambiguous. Germline values: CDR1 SGHDN, CDR2 FVKESK. The CDR3 length is 15 residues. V was pared by 1 base and J by 4 bases, with 13 bases between. The CDR3 sequence is CASSQVKGWSTEAFF. CDR3 nucleotide sequence: TGTGCCAGCAGCCAAGTCAAGGGTTGGAGCACTGAAGCTTTCTTT.

The chain couples TRBV9 to TRBJ2-1; D is perhaps TRBD2 (5 bases). This CDR3 region has 15 residues. Germline V CDR1 and CDR2: SGDLS, YYNGEE. Trimming removed 4 bases at V and 5 bases at J, with 16 bases between. The CDR3 coding sequence is TGTGCCAGCAGCCGGACGGCTAGCAGTAACAATGAGCAGTTCTTC. It translates to CASSRTASSNNEQFF.

CDR3 amino acids: CASSPPGQNEQFF. DNA of the CDR3: TGTGCCAGCTCACCACCGGGTCAGAATGAGCAGTTCTTC. The chain is built from TRBV18 and TRBJ2-1; no reliable D call. Germline V CDR1 and CDR2: KGHSH, LQKENI. The length of the CDR3 is 13 residues. The ends were cut back, 0 bases at V and 7 bases at J, with 7 bases in the middle.

The chain combines TRBV29-1 with TRBJ2-7, with 10 bases lining up with TRBD1. Germline V gene sequence: CDR1 SQVTM, CDR2 ANQGSEA. Trimming removed 4 bases from V and 7 bases from J; junction bases left unmatched: 4. The CDR3 loop spans 12 amino acids. The CDR3 spells CSVVDRGREQYF. The CDR3 nucleotides read TGCAGCGTTGTGGACAGGGGGAGAGAGCAGTACTTC.

This chain uses TRBV7-2 with TRBJ1-2; D possibly corresponds to TRBD1 (6 bases). Germline-derived CDR1 and CDR2 are SGHTA and FQGNSA. CDR3 length equals 15 residues. Trimming cost V 4 bases and J 2 bases, with 14 bases left between them. The CDR3 protein is CASSWDSGGNYGYTF. CDR3 nucleotide sequence: TGTGCCAGCAGCTGGGACTCCGGGGGCAACTATGGCTACACCTTC.

The rearrangement links TRBV2 to TRBJ2-1; possible D gene TRBD2, 6 bases. Trimming removed 3 bases at V and 2 bases at J, with 11 bases between. Looked up from germline, CDR1 is SNHLY and CDR2 is FYNNEI. The CDR3 is 15 amino acids. The CDR3: CASSDLSGTYNEQFF. CDR3 nucleotides: TGTGCCAGCAGTGACCTTAGCGGAACCTACAATGAGCAGTTCTTC.

The V gene is TRBV7-3, the J gene TRBJ2-6; D ambiguous. The CDR3 consists of 15 residues. Germline V lookup: CDR1 SGHTA, CDR2 FQGTGA. V was shortened by 5 bases and J by 4 bases, with 12 bases between the two germline ends. The CDR3 is CASSPSTSGANVLTF. The CDR3 bases are TGTGCCAGCAGCCCATCCACGTCCGGGGCCAACGTCCTGACTTTC.

This rearrangement joins TRBV13 to TRBJ1-2, with D uncertain. The CDR3 is made up of 14 amino acids. The germline V gene encodes CDR1 PRHDT and CDR2 FYEKMQ (reference sequence). Trimming took 5 bases from V and 8 from J, leaving 18 bases between them. The CDR3 sequence is CASSAKTPVRGYTF. DNA for the CDR3: TGTGCCAGCAGCGCCAAGACTCCGGTGCGCGGCTACACCTTC. Filled out from reference TRBV13 and TRBJ1-2, the complete variable domain reads AAGVIQSPRHLIKEKRETATLKCYPIPRHDTVYWYQQGPGQDPQFLISFYEKMQSDKGSIPDRFSAQQFSDYHSELNMSSLELGDSALYFCASSAKTPVRGYTFGSGTRLTVV.

V and J are TRBV19 and TRBJ1-2; D unclear. The germline V and J ends were trimmed by 4 bases and 5 bases, with 14 bases remaining between them. Germline values: CDR1 LNHDA, CDR2 SQIVND (reference sequence). This CDR3 region has 14 residues. CDR3 region: CASSTPGREYGYTF. The CDR3 nucleotides are TGTGCCAGTAGTACCCCCGGACGGGAATATGGCTACACCTTC.

V usage is TRBV11-2 and J usage is TRBJ2-7; D is unresolved. Between the trimmed V and J ends, which lost 5 bases and 4 bases, there was a span of 9 bases. This CDR3 has 12 amino acids. Germline V gives CDR1 SGHAT, CDR2 FQNNGV. The CDR3 DNA reads as TGTGCCAGCAGCACCTCCCAATACGAGCAGTACTTC. It codes for CASSTSQYEQYF.

This chain uses TRBV20-1 with TRBJ2-1, with 7 bases aligning to TRBD2. The CDR3 consists of 16 residues. Germline CDR1 is DFQATT and CDR2 is SNEGSKA (reference sequence). V lost 0 bases, J lost 3 bases, and 8 bases stayed unmatched. Written as DNA, the CDR3 is TGCAGTGCTAGAGATCGAGTGGGCGGGAGCTACAATGAGCAGTTCTTC. Its translation is CSARDRVGGSYNEQFF.

The chain joins TRBV6-6 to TRBJ2-2; 7 bases match TRBD1. This CDR3 is built from 14 residues. V trimming: 4 bases; J trimming: 6 bases; junction bases outside the gene matches: 5. Germline V gene lookup returns CDR1 MNHNY and CDR2 SVGAGI (reference sequence). DNA of the CDR3: TGTGCCAGCAGTTTGACAGGGAGCGCCGGGGAGCTGTTTTTT. As protein: CASSLTGSAGELFF.

The chain links TRBV15 to TRBJ1-1; D remains ambiguous. This CDR3 spans 14 amino acids. Trimming left V 0 bases short and J 0 bases short, with 5 bases between. Germline assignment: CDR1 LNHNV and CDR2 YYDKDF (reference sequence). In DNA form, the CDR3 reads TGTGCCACCAGCAGAGATATGCTGAACACTGAAGCTTTCTTT. Protein sequence: CATSRDMLNTEAFF.

The V and J genes are TRBV7-8 and TRBJ1-6; D is perhaps TRBD1 (5 bases). The CDR3 length is 17 residues. Per the germline V gene, CDR1 is SGHVS and CDR2 is FQNEAQ. Trimming left V 3 bases short and J 7 bases short, with 19 bases between. CDR3 DNA: TGTGCCAGCAGCTTGATGGCCCACGGGGCTTCAAATTCACCCCTCCACTTT. Protein: CASSLMAHGASNSPLHF.

V usage is TRBV20-1 and J usage is TRBJ1-5; 7 bases match TRBD1. V gave up 6 bases and J gave up 2 bases; unmatched junction bases: 10. There are 15 residues in the CDR3. Germline loops: CDR1 DFQATT, CDR2 SNEGSKA (reference sequence). The CDR3 is CSASQGGRGNQPQHF. The CDR3 DNA reads TGCAGTGCCAGTCAAGGGGGCAGGGGCAATCAGCCCCAGCATTTT.